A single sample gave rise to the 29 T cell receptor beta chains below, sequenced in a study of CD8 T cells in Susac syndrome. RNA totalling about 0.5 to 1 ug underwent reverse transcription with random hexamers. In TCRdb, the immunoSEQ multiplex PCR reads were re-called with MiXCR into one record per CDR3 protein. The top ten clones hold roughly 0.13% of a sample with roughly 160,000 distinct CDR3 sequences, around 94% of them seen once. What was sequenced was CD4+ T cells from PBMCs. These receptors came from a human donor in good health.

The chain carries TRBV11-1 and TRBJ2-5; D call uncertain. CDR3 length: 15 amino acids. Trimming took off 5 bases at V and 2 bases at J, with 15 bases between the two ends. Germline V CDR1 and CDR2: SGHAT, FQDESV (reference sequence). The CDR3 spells CASSPQSGSQETQYF. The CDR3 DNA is TGTGCCAGCAGCCCCCAATCGGGCAGTCAAGAGACCCAGTACTTC.

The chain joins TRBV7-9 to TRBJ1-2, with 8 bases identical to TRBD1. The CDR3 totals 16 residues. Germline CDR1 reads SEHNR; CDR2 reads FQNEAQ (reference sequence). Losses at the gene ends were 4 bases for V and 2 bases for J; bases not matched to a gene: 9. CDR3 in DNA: TGTGCCAGCAGCTCTTTACAGGGGGTTTCGAACTATGGCTACACCTTC. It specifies CASSSLQGVSNYGYTF.

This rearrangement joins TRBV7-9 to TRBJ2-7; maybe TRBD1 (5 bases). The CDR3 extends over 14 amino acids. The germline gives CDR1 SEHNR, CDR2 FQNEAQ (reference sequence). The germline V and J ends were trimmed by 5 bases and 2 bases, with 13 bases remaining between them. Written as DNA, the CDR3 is TGTGCCAGCAGCGCCGATCAGGGAACCTACGAGCAGTACTTC. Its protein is CASSADQGTYEQYF.

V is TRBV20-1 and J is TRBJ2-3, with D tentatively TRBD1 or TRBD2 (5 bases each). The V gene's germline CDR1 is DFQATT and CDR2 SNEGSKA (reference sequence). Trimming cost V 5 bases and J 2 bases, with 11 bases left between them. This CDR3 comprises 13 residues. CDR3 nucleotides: TGCAGTGCTGATGGGGACCTCACAGATACGCAGTATTTT. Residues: CSADGDLTDTQYF.

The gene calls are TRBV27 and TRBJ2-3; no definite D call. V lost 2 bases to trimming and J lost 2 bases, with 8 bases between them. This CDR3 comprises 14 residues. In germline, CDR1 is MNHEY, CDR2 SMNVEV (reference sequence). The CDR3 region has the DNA TGTGCCAGCAGTTTAAGGCAGGCCACAGATACGCAGTATTTT. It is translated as CASSLRQATDTQYF.

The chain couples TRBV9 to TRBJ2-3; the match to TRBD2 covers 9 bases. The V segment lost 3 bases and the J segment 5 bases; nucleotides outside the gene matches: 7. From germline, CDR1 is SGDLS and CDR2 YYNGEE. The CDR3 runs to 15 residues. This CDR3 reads CASSGVSGGVDTQYF. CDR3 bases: TGTGCCAGCAGCGGGGTTAGCGGGGGAGTAGATACGCAGTATTTT.

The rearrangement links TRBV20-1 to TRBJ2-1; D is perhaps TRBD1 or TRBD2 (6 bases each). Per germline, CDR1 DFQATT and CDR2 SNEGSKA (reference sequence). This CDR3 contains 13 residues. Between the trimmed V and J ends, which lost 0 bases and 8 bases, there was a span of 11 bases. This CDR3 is CSARDEGGHEQFF. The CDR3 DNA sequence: TGCAGTGCTAGAGATGAGGGGGGACATGAGCAGTTCTTC.

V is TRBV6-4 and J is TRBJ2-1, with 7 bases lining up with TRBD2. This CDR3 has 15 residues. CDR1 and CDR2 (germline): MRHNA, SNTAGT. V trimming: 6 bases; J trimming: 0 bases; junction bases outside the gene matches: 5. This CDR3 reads CASRSGGGSYNEQFF. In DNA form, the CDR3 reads TGTGCCAGCAGATCGGGCGGGGGCTCCTACAATGAGCAGTTCTTC.

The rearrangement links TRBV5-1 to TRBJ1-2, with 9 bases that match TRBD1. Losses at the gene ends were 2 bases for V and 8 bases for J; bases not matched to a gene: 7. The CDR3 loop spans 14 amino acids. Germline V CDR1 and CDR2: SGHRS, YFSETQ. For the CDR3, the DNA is TGCGCCAGCAGCTTCCAACAGGGGGCGGAAGGCTACACCTTC. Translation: CASSFQQGAEGYTF.

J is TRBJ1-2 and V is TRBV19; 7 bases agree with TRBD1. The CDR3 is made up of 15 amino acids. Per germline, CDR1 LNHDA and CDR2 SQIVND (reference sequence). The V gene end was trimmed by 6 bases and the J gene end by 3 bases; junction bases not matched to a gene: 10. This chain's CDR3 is CASSRSRDRDYGYTF. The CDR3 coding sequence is TGTGCCAGTAGCCGATCCCGGGACAGAGACTATGGCTACACCTTC.

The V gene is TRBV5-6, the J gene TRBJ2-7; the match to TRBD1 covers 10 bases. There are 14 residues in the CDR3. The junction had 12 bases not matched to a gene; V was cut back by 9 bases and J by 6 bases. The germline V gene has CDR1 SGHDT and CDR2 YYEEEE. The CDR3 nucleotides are TGTGCCACCAGTTACGGGACAGGGGCGGCCGAGCAGTACTTC. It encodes CATSYGTGAAEQYF.

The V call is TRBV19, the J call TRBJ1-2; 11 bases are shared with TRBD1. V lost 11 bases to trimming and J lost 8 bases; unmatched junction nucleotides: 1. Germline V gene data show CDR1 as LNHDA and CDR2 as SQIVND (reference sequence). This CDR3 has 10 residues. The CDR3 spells CAGTGGGYTF. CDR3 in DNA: TGTGCCGGGACAGGGGGAGGCTACACCTTC. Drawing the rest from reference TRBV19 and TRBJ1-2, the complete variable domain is DGGITQSPKYLFRKEGQNVTLSCEQNLNHDAMYWYRQDPGQGLRLIYYSQIVNDFQKGDIAEGYSVSREKKESFPLTVTSAQKNPTAFYLCAGTGGGYTFGSGTRLTVV.

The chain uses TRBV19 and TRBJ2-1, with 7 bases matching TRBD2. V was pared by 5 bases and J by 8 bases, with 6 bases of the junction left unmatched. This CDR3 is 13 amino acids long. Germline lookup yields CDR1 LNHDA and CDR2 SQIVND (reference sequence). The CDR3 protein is CASSFTRGDEQFF. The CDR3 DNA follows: TGTGCCAGTAGTTTCACACGGGGGGATGAGCAGTTCTTC. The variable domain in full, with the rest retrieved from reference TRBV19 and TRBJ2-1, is DGGITQSPKYLFRKEGQNVTLSCEQNLNHDAMYWYRQDPGQGLRLIYYSQIVNDFQKGDIAEGYSVSREKKESFPLTVTSAQKNPTAFYLCASSFTRGDEQFFGPGTRLTVL.

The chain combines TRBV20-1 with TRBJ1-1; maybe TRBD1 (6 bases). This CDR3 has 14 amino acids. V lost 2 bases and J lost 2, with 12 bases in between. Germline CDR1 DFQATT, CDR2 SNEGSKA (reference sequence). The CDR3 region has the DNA TGCAGTGCTAGACCTGGGGGGGCCAACACTGAAGCTTTCTTT. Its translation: CSARPGGANTEAFF.

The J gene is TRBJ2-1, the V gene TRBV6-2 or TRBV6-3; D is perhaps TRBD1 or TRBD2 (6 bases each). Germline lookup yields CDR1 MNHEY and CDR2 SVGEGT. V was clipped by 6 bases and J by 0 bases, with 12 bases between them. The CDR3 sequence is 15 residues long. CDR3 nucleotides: TGTGCCAGCAGCGACGGGGGCCTCTCCTACAATGAGCAGTTCTTC. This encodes CASSDGGLSYNEQFF.

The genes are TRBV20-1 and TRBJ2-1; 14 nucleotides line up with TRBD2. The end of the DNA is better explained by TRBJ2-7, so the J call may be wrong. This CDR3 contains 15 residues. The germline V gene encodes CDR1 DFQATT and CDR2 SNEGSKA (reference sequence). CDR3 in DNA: TGCAGTGCTGGGACTAGCGGGGGCCGATCCTACGAGCAGTACTTC. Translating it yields CSAGTSGGRSYEQYF.

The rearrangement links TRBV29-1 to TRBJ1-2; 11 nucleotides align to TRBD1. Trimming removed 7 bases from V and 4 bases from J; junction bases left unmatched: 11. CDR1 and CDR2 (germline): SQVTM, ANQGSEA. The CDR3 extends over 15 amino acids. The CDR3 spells CSGAFSGTGGYGYTF. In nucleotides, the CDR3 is TGCAGCGGCGCCTTCTCCGGGACAGGGGGCTATGGCTACACCTTC. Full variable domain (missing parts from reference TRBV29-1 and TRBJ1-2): SAVISQKPSRDICQRGTSLTIQCQVDSQVTMMFWYRQQPGQSLTLIATANQGSEATYESGFVIDKFPISRPNLTFSTLTVSNMSPEDSSIYLCSGAFSGTGGYGYTFGSGTRLTVV.

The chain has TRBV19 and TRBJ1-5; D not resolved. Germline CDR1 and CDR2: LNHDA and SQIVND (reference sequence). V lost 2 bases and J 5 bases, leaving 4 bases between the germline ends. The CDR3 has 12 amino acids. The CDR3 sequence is CASSISDQPQHF. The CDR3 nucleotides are TGTGCCAGTAGTATATCGGATCAGCCCCAGCATTTT.

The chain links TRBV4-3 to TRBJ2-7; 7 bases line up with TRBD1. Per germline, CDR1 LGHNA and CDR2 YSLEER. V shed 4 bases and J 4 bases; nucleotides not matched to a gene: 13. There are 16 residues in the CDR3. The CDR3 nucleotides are TGCGCCAGCAGCCGCAGCTCCGGGACAGAAATTTACGAGCAGTACTTC. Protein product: CASSRSSGTEIYEQYF.

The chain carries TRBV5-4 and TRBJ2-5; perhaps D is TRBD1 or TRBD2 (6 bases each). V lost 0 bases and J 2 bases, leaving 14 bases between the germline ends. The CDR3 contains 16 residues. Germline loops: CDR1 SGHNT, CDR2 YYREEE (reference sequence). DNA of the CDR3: TGTGCCAGCAGCTTGGGTCCGGGGGCTTCTCAAGAGACCCAGTACTTC. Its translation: CASSLGPGASQETQYF.

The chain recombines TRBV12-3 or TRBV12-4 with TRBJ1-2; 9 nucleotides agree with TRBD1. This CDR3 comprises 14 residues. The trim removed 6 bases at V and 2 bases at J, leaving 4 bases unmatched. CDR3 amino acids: CASRWTGVNYGYTF. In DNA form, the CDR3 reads TGTGCCAGCAGGTGGACAGGGGTAAACTATGGCTACACCTTC.

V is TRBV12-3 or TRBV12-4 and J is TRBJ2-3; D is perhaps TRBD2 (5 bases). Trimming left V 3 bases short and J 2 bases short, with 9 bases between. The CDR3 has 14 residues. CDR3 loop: CASSFLLDTDTQYF. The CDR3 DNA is TGTGCCAGCAGTTTTCTACTAGACACAGATACGCAGTATTTT.

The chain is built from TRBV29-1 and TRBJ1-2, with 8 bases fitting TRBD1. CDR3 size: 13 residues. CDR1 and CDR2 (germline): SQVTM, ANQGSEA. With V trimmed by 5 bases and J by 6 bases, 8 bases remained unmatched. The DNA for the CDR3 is TGCAGCGTTTCACGACAGGGGCAAGATGGCTACACCTTC. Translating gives CSVSRQGQDGYTF.

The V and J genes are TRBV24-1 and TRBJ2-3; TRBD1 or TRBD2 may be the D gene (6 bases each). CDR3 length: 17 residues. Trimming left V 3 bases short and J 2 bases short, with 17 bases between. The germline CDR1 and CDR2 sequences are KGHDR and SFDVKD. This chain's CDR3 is CATSDTSRDTYTDTQYF. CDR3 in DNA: TGTGCCACCAGTGATACTAGCCGGGACACCTACACAGATACGCAGTATTTT.

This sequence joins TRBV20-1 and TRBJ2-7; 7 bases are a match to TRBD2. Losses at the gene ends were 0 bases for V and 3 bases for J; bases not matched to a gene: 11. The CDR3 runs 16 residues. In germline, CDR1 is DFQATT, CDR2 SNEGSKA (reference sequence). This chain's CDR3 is CSAREASGNMLYEQYF. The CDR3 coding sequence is TGCAGTGCTAGAGAGGCTAGCGGAAATATGCTCTACGAGCAGTACTTC.

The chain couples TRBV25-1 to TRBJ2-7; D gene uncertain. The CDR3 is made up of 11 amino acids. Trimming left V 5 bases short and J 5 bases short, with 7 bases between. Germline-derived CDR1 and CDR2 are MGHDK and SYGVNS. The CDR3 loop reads CASSQTHEQYF. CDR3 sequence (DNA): TGTGCCAGCAGTCAGACCCACGAGCAGTACTTC.

The CDR3 reads CASSFRGQTQYF. CDR3 DNA: TGCGCCAGCAGCTTCAGGGGTCAGACGCAGTATTTT. V gene TRBV4-3 combines with J gene TRBJ2-3; D possibly corresponds to TRBD1 (6 bases). CDR1 is LGHNA, CDR2 YSLEER, per germline. Trimming took 5 bases from V and 9 from J, leaving 12 bases between them. This CDR3 contains 12 residues.

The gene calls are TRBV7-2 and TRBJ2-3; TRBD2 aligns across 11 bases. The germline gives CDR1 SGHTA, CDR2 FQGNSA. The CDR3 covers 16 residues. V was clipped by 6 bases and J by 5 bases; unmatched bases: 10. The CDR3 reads CASSPNSGGARDTQYF. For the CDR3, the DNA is TGTGCCAGCAGTCCTAATAGCGGGGGGGCCAGAGATACGCAGTATTTT. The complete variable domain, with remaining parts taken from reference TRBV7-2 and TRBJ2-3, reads GAGVSQSPSNKVTEKGKDVELRCDPISGHTALYWYRQSLGQGLEFLIYFQGNSAPDKSGLPSDRFSAERTGGSVSTLTIQRTQQEDSAVYLCASSPNSGGARDTQYFGPGTRLTVL.

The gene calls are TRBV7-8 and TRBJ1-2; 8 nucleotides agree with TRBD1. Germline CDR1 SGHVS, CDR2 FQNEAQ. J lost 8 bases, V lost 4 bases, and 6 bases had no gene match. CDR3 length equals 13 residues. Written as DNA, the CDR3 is TGTGCCAGCAGCTCCGGACAGGGACGCGGCTACACCTTC. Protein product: CASSSGQGRGYTF.